This T cell receptor beta chain was observed in a study of low-dose radiotherapy and immunotherapy resistance in tumors. About the study: A dose of 0.5 Gy per fraction was delivered to Cohort 1 every 2 weeks, for a total of 6.5 Gy. Every six weeks patients received intravenous ipilimumab 1 mg/kg, and every two weeks they received intravenous nivolumab 240 mg. A dose of 300 mg of oral aspirin was taken by patients daily for four cycles from cycle 1 day 1.

Stated time point: after trial treatment. Treatment specified: LDRT plus nivolumab, ipilimumab, low-dose cyclophosphamide and aspirin (RACIN trial). This clonotype appeared many times. First-strand cDNA relied on TRAV- and TRBV-specific primers spanning alpha and beta chains. Amplification, which lasted approximately 20 PCR cycles, used a constant-region primer and V-primer adapter to amplify TCRs. TCRdb reprocessed the reads via MiXCR and lists one record per CDR3 protein. The repertoire holds some 100,000 distinct CDR3 sequences, with 20% to 25% as singletons. With V trimmed by 3 bases and J by 5 bases, 5 bases remained unmatched. This CDR3 region has 14 residues.

The sample was PBMCs, taken after low-dose radiotherapy plus immunotherapy. The chain joins TRBV12-3 or TRBV12-4 to TRBJ2-7, with TRBD2 identical over 9 bases. The TCR sequence derives from a male donor with prostate cancer. This CDR3 reads CASSFGSGGHEQYF. CDR3 DNA: TGTGCCAGCAGTTTCGGTAGCGGGGGCCACGAGCAGTACTTC.